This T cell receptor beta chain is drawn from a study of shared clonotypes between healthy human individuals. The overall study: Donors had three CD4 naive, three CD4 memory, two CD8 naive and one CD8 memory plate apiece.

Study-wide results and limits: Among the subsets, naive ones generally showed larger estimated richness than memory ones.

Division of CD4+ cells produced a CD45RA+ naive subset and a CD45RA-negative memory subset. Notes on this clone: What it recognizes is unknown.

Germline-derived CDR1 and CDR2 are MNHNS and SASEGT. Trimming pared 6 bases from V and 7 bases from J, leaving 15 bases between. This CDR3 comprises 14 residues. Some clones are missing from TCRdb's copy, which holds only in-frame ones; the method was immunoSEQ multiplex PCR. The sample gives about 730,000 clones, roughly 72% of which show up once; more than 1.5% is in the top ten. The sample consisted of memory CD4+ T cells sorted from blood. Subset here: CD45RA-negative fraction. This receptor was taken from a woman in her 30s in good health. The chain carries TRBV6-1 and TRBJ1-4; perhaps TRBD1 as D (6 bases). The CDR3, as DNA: TGTGCCAGCAGCCCACAGGGAGTAAGTGAAAAACTGTTTTTT. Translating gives CASSPQGVSEKLFF.